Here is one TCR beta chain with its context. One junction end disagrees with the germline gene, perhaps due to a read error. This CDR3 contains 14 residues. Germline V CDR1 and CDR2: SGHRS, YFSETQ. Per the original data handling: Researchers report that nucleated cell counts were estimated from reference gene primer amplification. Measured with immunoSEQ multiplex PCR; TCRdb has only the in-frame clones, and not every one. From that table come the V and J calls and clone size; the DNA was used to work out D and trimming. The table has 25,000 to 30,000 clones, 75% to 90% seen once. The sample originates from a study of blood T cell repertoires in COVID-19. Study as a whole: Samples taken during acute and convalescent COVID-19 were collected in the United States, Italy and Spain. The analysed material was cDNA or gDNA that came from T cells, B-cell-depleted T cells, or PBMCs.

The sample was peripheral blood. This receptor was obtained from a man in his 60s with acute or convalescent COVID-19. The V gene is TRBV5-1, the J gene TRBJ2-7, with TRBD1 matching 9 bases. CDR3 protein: CASSPGQGNYGQYF. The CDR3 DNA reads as TGCGCCAGCAGTCCGGGACAGGGCAATTACGGGCAGTACTTC.